Included here is one T cell receptor beta chain sequence, with context. CD45RO-negative, CCR7-selected cells formed the naive CD8 fraction, which excluded terminally differentiated effector memory CD45RA+ cells. This record belongs to a study of shared clonotypes between healthy human individuals. Using immunoSEQ multiplex PCR, the repertoire was profiled, and TCRdb retains in-frame clones only, with some absent. The sample consists of some 580,000 clones, roughly 98% of them appearing once. This CDR3 contains 12 residues. Trimming removed 3 bases at V and 10 bases at J, with 10 bases between. Germline loops: CDR1 SEHNR, CDR2 FQNEAQ (reference sequence).

Sequenced sample: naive CD8+ T cells sorted from blood. The clonotype was recovered from a man younger than 45 in good health. The gene calls are TRBV7-9 and TRBJ2-1; D not resolved. The CDR3 nucleotides read TGTGCCAGCAGCTTGTGGGCTCCCGAGCAGTTCTTC. Translated, it gives CASSLWAPEQFF.